This T cell receptor beta chain was documented in a study of beta chain features in type 1 diabetes. Germline V gives CDR1 SQVTM, CDR2 ANQGSEA. The CDR3 runs to 13 residues. Between the trimmed V and J ends, which lost 6 bases and 1 base, there was a span of 12 bases. With respect to this clone: The antigen is not known.

Points from the study as a whole: Across all four CD4+ subsets, people with type 1 diabetes showed modestly shorter TCRB CDR3s. There were fewer insertions and more deletions at the VDJ junctions of type 1 diabetes patients.

Every bit of the isolated RNA underwent reverse transcription, so sequencing read expressed TCRB transcripts. Repertoires were generated with immunoSEQ multiplex PCR, while TCRdb's copy carries only in-frame clones and drops some. The profile shows some 45,000 clones, 65% to 70% of them singletons. All of the sorted populations showed purity greater than 95%. What was sequenced was Tregs from blood. This TCR came from a woman aged 18-30 years with type 1 diabetes. The chain uses TRBV29-1 and TRBJ1-1, with a tentative D call TRBD1 (6 bases). DNA of the CDR3: TGCAGCGTGAGGAGACAGGAGAACACTGAAGCTTTCTTT. It yields the protein CSVRRQENTEAFF.